A selection of T cell receptor beta chains follows, all from one sample in a study of cytomegalovirus exposure and HLA in healthy donors. TCRdb keeps only in-frame clones here, not all; method: immunoSEQ multiplex PCR. The sample has 30,000 to 45,000 clones; 86% are singletons. Sequenced input: PBMCs. The source of these receptors is a woman in her thirties or forties in good health and CMV-seropositive. The CDR3 runs from the conserved cysteine through the conserved F or W. Each record gives: V gene, CDR3 protein.

v_call: TRBV27; cdr3_aa: CASSRPGLAASYEQYF
v_call: TRBV28; cdr3_aa: CASSPPGTPHEAFF
v_call: TRBV25-1; cdr3_aa: CASWTGGDSPLHF
v_call: TRBV2; cdr3_aa: CASSEFGGKDGYTF
v_call: TRBV7-2; cdr3_aa: CASSLYGVQETQYF
v_call: TRBV7-9; cdr3_aa: CASSYGTSGGWDEQFF
v_call: TRBV28; cdr3_aa: CASSLWTGDEKLFF
v_call: TRBV10-1; cdr3_aa: CASSGGAKNIQYF
v_call: TRBV5-6; cdr3_aa: CASSLGTGRGTDTQYF
v_call: TRBV19; cdr3_aa: CASSLASGTNEQFF
v_call: TRBV27; cdr3_aa: CASSFSGNYGYTF
v_call: TRBV7-2; cdr3_aa: CASSLAGDFYEQYF
v_call: TRBV6-5; cdr3_aa: CASSYLRWQDYEQYF
v_call: TRBV14; cdr3_aa: CASSHEPPKTEAFF
v_call: TRBV28; cdr3_aa: CASSPGQGMADTQYF
v_call: TRBV19; cdr3_aa: CASSIEQGATYEQYF
v_call: TRBV9; cdr3_aa: CASSTTSGGWDTQYF
v_call: TRBV7-2; cdr3_aa: CASSSRQQGFMGSPLHF